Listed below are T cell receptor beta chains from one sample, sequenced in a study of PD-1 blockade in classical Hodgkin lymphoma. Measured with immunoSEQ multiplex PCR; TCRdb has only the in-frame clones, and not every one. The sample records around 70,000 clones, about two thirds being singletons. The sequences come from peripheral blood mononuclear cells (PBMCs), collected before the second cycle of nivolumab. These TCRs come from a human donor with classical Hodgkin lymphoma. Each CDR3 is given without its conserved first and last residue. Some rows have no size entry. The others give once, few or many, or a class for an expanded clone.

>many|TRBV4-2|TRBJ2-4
ASSLESGTGGNIQY
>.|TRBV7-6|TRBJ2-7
ASSPGVDEQY
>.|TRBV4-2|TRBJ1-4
ASSHASLRATNEKLF
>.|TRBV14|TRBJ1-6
ASSLVGGNSPLH
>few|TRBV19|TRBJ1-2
ASSPPDRDNGYT
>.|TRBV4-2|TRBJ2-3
ASSQAPPAGGPDTQY
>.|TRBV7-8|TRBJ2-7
ASSRGQGAYEQY
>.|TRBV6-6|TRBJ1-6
ASSFPGSSYNSPLH
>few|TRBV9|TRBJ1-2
ASSVGSRDRGGYGYT
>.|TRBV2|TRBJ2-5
ASSLGLAGGLGETQY
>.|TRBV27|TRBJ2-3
ASSSSGRSADTQY
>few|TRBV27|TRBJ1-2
ASRENRDRDYGYT
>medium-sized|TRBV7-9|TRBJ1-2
ASSSGQANTHFP
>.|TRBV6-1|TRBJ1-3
ASSEALQSAVVGTIY
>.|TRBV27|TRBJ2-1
ASSYALSGGAYNEQF
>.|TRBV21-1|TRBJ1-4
AMGVAGIGEKLF
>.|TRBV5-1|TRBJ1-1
ASSQDTVNTEAF
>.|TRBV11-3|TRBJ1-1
ASSLEQGSVNTEAF
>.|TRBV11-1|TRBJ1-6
ASSPGHAEGSPLH
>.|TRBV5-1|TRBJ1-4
ASSKGQLNEKLF
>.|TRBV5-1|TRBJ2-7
ASSAQVGTGMYEQY
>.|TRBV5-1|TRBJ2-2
ASSHSGGAPTGELF
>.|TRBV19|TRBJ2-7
ASSIAVLNSYEQY
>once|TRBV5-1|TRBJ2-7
ASSSAGTILEQY
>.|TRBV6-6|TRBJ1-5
ASSYVNQPQH
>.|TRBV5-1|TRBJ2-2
ASSLGDPNTGELF
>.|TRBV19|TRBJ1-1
ASSIYRANTEAF
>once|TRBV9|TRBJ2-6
ASSVRRTGGAEANVLT
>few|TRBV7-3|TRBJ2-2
ASSQGAGLAGVNTGELF
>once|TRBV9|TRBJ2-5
ASSVAPLAVQETQY
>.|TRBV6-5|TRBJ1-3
ASRPTSSGNTIY
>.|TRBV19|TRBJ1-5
ASMGTARINQPQH
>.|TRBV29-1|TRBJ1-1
SVERGGNTEAF
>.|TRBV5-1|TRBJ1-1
ASSWGQGNTEAF
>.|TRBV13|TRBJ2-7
ASSSENYEQY
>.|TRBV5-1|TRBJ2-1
ASSLGRGQYNEQF
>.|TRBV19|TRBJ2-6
ASSIIPSQGSGANVLT
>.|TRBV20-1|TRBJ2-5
SAPTGETQY
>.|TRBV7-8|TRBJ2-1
ASSLQGEQF
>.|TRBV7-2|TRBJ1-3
ASSLGVLSGNTIY
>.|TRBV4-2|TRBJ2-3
ASSQLVAGVGTDTQY
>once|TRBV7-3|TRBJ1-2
ASSFTGGVGGYT
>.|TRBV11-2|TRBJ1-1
ASSLNGGGEAF
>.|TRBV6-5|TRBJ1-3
ASSYGAPGNTIY
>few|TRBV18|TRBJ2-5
ASSPPRLAAKQETQY
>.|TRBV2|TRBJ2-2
ASKKDSNTGELF
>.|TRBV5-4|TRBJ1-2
ASTRAADNYGYT
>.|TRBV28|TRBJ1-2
ASSRITGGIEANYGYT
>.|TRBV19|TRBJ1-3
ASNGDTSGNTIY
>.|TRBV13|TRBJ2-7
ASSQRTQFTEQY
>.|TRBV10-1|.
ASSDRGLAAEQY
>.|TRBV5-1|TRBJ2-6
ASSFGTGVSGANVLT
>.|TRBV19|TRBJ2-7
ASSHNSATGISEQY
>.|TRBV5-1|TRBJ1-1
ASSLGGQGATEAF
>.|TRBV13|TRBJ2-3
ASSVHSGGSLTDTQY